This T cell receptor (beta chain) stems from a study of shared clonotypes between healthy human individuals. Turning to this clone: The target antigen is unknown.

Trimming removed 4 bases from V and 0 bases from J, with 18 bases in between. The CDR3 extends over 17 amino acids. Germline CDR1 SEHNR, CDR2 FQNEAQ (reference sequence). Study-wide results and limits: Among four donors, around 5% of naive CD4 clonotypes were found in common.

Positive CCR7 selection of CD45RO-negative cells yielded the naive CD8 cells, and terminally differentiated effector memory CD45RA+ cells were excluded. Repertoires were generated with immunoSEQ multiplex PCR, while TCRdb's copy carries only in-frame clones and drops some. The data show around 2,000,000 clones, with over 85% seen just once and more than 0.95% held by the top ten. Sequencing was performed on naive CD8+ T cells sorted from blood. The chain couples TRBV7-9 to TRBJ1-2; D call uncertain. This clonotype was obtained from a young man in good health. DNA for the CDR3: TGTGCCAGCAGCTCTACGACCCCGGAGGGAGCTAACTATGGCTACACCTTC. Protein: CASSSTTPEGANYGYTF.